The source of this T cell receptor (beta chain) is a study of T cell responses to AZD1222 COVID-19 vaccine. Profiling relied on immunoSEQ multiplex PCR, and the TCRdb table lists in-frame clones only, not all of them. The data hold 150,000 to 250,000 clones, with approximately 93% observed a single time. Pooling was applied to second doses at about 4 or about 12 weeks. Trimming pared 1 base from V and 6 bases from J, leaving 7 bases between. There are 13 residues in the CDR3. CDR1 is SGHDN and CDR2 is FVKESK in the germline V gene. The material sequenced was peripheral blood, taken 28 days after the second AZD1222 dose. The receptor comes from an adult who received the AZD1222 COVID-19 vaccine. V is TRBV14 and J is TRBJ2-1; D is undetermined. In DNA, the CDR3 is TGTGCCAGCAGCCAAGGTCCCTCCAATGAGCAGTTCTTC. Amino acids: CASSQGPSNEQFF.